This paragraph covers one TCR beta chain sequence. Regarding donors, all were healthy bone marrow donors. Donors were nominally healthy when sampled, though unrecorded immune exposures were likely. The PCR employed 60 Vbeta primers together with 13 Jbeta primers. The repertoire was sequenced with immunoSEQ multiplex PCR; TCRdb's copy has only in-frame clones and lacks some. The sample gives about 120,000 clones, 81% of which show up once; 2.2% is in the top ten. This sample is part of a study of cytomegalovirus exposure and HLA in healthy donors. V was trimmed by 6 bases and J by 11 bases, leaving 13 bases between them. The CDR3 has 11 residues. CDR1 and CDR2 (germline): ENHRY, SYGVKD.

The chain recombines TRBV10-3 with TRBJ1-1; D call uncertain. This clonotype was sampled from a woman aged 40-49 years in good health and CMV-seronegative. Sequencing used PBMCs. CDR3 nucleotides: TGTGCCATCAGGACTGAGGTTGGGGCTTTCTTT. Translating gives CAIRTEVGAFF.